Given below is one T cell receptor (beta chain) in context. With 3 bases clipped from V and 2 bases from J, the junction kept 10 bases outside the gene matches. The CDR3 is made up of 16 amino acids. Germline loops: CDR1 DFQATT, CDR2 SNEGSKA (reference sequence). This sample stems from a study of human T cells and chemical hapten exposure. In the study overall: Subjects had 2% DPC placed on roughly 2 cm by roughly 2 cm of upper inner arm skin for sensitization. Alopecia areata, totalis or universalis was found in mostly female patients.

In TCRdb, the RACE reads were re-called with MiXCR into one record per CDR3 protein. The sample includes under 400,000 distinct CDR3 sequences, 4.5% to 5.5% of them seen just once. As for time point: pre-sensitization, week 0. Treatment indicated: therapeutic diphenylcyclopropenone sensitization with weekly scalp DPC. The rearrangement joins TRBV20-1 to TRBJ2-3; 8 bases are shared with TRBD1. The material sequenced was whole blood, taken in connection with sensitization to the hapten diphenylcyclopropenone (DPC). The sequence was obtained from a woman aged 50 to 60 with alopecia areata. Some clones in this sample may be carry-over from other donors' samples. The CDR3 bases are TGCAGTGCTAGCCGGGGCTCGACAGGGGACACAGATACGCAGTATTTT. Translation: CSASRGSTGDTDTQYF.